The 24 T cell receptor beta chains below were found in one sample sequenced in a study of OX40 agonist ivuxolimab in advanced cancers. Assay used: immunoSEQ multiplex PCR; TCRdb lists only in-frame clones, some missing. The table lists more than 35,000 clones, about 80% of them singletons. Specimen: CD4+ or CD8+ T cells sorted from blood, collected in a trial of the OX40 agonist ivuxolimab. The receptor set was obtained from an adult with an advanced solid tumor such as melanoma, head and neck, liver or kidney cancer.

The chain joins TRBV30 to TRBJ1-1, with 9 positions matching TRBD1. The J segment lost 1 base and the V segment lost 3 bases, leaving 3 bases of the junction unmatched. This CDR3 contains 14 residues. CDR1 is GTSNPN, CDR2 SVGIG, per germline (reference sequence). The CDR3 DNA follows: TGTGCCTGGAGAACAGGGGGCGGGAACACTGAAGCTTTCTTT. Amino acid sequence: CAWRTGGGNTEAFF.

The CDR3 DNA reads as TGTGCCAGCAGCTTAGGCCGACTAGCGGCGTACCAAGAGACCCAGTACTTC. This sequence encodes CASSLGRLAAYQETQYF. The J gene is TRBJ2-5, the V gene TRBV11-1, with 9 bases identical to TRBD2. The CDR3 spans 17 residues. Germline V gene data show CDR1 as SGHAT and CDR2 as FQDESV (reference sequence). Trimming removed 1 base from V and 0 bases from J; junction bases left unmatched: 6.

V and J are TRBV6-4 and TRBJ1-1; 8 bases are shared with TRBD1. The CDR3 runs 15 residues. V shed 4 bases, J shed 5 bases, and the junction held 9 bases outside the gene matches. CDR1 is MRHNA, CDR2 SNTAGT, per germline. Here the CDR3 DNA reads TGTGCCAGCAGTGGGACAGGGAACGAGAAAACTGAAGCTTTCTTT. Translated: CASSGTGNEKTEAFF.

The chain employs TRBV6-6 and TRBJ1-1; 8 nucleotides match TRBD1. The germline gives CDR1 MNHNY, CDR2 SVGAGI (reference sequence). V was clipped by 4 bases and J by 4 bases; unmatched bases: 8. This CDR3 comprises 15 residues. CDR3 in amino acids: CASSSQTGGVTEAFF. The CDR3 bases are TGTGCCAGCAGTTCACAAACAGGGGGAGTCACTGAAGCTTTCTTT.

The table lists this clone with a few counts. The chain links TRBV28 to TRBJ1-2; D is unclear. Trimming took off 1 base at V and 7 bases at J, with 7 bases between the two ends. CDR3 length equals 12 residues. Germline V gives CDR1 MDHEN, CDR2 SYDVKM. In nucleotides, the CDR3 is TGTGCCAGCAGTTTATATAGGGCTGGCTACACCTTC. Its translation is CASSLYRAGYTF.

For the CDR3, the DNA is TGTGCCAGCAGTTTAGGAGGGAATGAAAAACTGTTTTTT. It encodes CASSLGGNEKLFF. The rearrangement joins TRBV27 to TRBJ1-4; D ambiguous. This CDR3 spans 13 amino acids. The germline gives CDR1 MNHEY, CDR2 SMNVEV (reference sequence). V was clipped by 2 bases and J by 5 bases, with 6 bases between them.

The rearrangement links TRBV2 to TRBJ1-6; 9 bases are shared with TRBD1. V shed 5 bases and J 0 bases; nucleotides not matched to a gene: 14. CDR1 and CDR2 (germline): SNHLY, FYNNEI. CDR3 size: 20 residues. CDR3 sequence (DNA): TGTGCCAGCAGTCAATTCGGGGGACAGGGTCACAGCTCCTATAATTCACCCCTCCACTTT. Residues: CASSQFGGQGHSSYNSPLHF. The variable domain in full, completed from reference TRBV2 and TRBJ1-6, reads EPEVTQTPSHQVTQMGQEVILRCVPISNHLYFYWYRQILGQKVEFLVSFYNNEISEKSEIFDDQFSVERPDGSNFTLKIRSTKLEDSAMYFCASSQFGGQGHSSYNSPLHFGNGTRLTVT.

J is TRBJ2-6 and V is TRBV9, with D maybe TRBD1 (5 bases). Germline V gene lookup returns CDR1 SGDLS and CDR2 YYNGEE. The CDR3 covers 20 residues. With 3 bases removed from V and 0 bases from J, the gap between germline ends came to 22 bases. CDR3 bases: TGTGCCAGCAGCGATAAGTCCAGGGTTCCCGGAAGCTCTGGGGCCAACGTCCTGACTTTC. Amino acids: CASSDKSRVPGSSGANVLTF.

This clone was observed once. The chain recombines TRBV4-1 with TRBJ2-2; 10 positions match TRBD1. V lost 5 bases to trimming and J lost 5 bases; unmatched junction nucleotides: 5. This CDR3 spans 15 amino acids. Germline CDR1 is MGHRA and CDR2 is YSYEKL. This CDR3 reads CASSLTGGVTGELFF. CDR3 DNA sequence: TGCGCCAGCAGCTTGACAGGGGGCGTGACCGGGGAGCTGTTTTTT.

The genes are TRBV28 and TRBJ1-1; no reliable D call. Germline V lookup: CDR1 MDHEN, CDR2 SYDVKM. The ends were cut back, 7 bases at V and 6 bases at J, with 18 bases in the middle. The CDR3 length is 14 residues. CDR3 in amino acids: CASIRIRAAPEAFF. The CDR3 bases are TGTGCCAGCATTCGAATCCGTGCTGCCCCTGAAGCTTTCTTT.

J is TRBJ2-2 and V is TRBV29-1; 11 nucleotides line up with TRBD1. Germline loops: CDR1 SQVTM, CDR2 ANQGSEA. The length of the CDR3 is 18 residues. V lost 3 bases and J lost 0; bases outside the gene matches: 9. The CDR3 here is CSVDPGQGDPPNTGELFF. The DNA for the CDR3 is TGCAGCGTTGACCCGGGACAGGGGGACCCCCCGAACACCGGGGAGCTGTTTTTT.

The rearrangement links TRBV5-1 to TRBJ2-5; 8 bases are a match to TRBD2. CDR3 length: 15 residues. V shed 0 bases and J 3 bases; nucleotides not matched to a gene: 4. Germline CDR1 reads SGHRS; CDR2 reads YFSETQ. The CDR3 sequence: CASSLGTSLKETQYF. Written as DNA, the CDR3 is TGCGCCAGCAGCTTGGGGACTAGCCTAAAAGAGACCCAGTACTTC. Based on the CDR3 plus reference TRBV5-1 and TRBJ2-5, the full variable domain is KAGVTQTPRYLIKTRGQQVTLSCSPISGHRSVSWYQQTPGQGLQFLFEYFSETQRNKGNFPGRFSGRQFSNSRSEMNVSTLELGDSALYLCASSLGTSLKETQYFGPGTRLLVL.

The table lists this clone with a few counts. CDR3 residues: CASSLGQTTPHEQYF. CDR3 bases: TGCGCCAGCAGCTTGGGACAGACCACCCCCCACGAGCAGTACTTC. This chain joins TRBV5-1 and TRBJ2-7, with D perhaps matching TRBD1 (5 bases). Trimming cost V 0 bases and J 5 bases, with 15 bases left between them. The CDR3 sequence is 15 residues long. Germline loops: CDR1 SGHRS, CDR2 YFSETQ.

The gene calls are TRBV6-1 and TRBJ1-3; no clear D gene. CDR3 length: 15 residues. The ends were cut back, 4 bases at V and 0 bases at J, with 10 bases in the middle. Germline V gene sequence: CDR1 MNHNS, CDR2 SASEGT. The CDR3, as DNA: TGTGCCAGCAGTGTTGAACGGATCTCTGGAAACACCATATATTTT. Encoded protein: CASSVERISGNTIYF.

J is TRBJ2-7 and V is TRBV15; the D gene could be TRBD1 or TRBD2 (5 bases each). The CDR3 extends over 13 amino acids. V dropped 9 bases and J dropped 2 bases, with 14 bases sitting between them. Per the germline V gene, CDR1 is LNHNV and CDR2 is YYDKDF (reference sequence). CDR3 in DNA: TGTGCCACTGCCCGTTGGGGGACCTACGAGCAGTACGTC. The encoded protein is CATARWGTYEQYV.

The rearrangement links TRBV6-5 to TRBJ2-7, with D tentatively TRBD2 (5 bases). With 2 bases removed from V and 4 bases from J, the gap between germline ends came to 6 bases. This CDR3 is 12 amino acids long. The germline gives CDR1 MNHEY, CDR2 SVGAGI. CDR3 sequence (DNA): TGTGCCAGCAGTTACACGGGGTACGAGCAGTACGTC. Protein sequence: CASSYTGYEQYV.

The V gene is TRBV6-1, the J gene TRBJ1-1; maybe TRBD1 (6 bases). Germline CDR1 reads MNHNS; CDR2 reads SASEGT. The CDR3 length is 15 residues. V was shortened by 6 bases and J by 1 base, with 15 bases between the two germline ends. The CDR3 region has the DNA TGTGCCAGCAGCAAAACAGGGAGGAGGAACACTGAAGCTTTCTTT. Translating gives CASSKTGRRNTEAFF.

The rearrangement links TRBV20-1 to TRBJ1-1; D gene unclear. The CDR3 is 10 residues long. CDR1 and CDR2 (germline): DFQATT, SNEGSKA (reference sequence). Trimming removed 7 bases at V and 1 base at J, with 4 bases between. In DNA, the CDR3 is TGCAGTGTAGGGAACACTGAAGCTTTCTTT. Amino acid sequence: CSVGNTEAFF.

J is TRBJ1-5 and V is TRBV28; 7 bases align to TRBD1. Per germline, CDR1 MDHEN and CDR2 SYDVKM. Trimming at V came to 6 bases and at J to 7 bases, leaving 9 bases not matched to a gene. The CDR3 contains 14 residues. CDR3 loop: CASREQGSGQPQHF. The DNA of the CDR3 is TGTGCCAGCAGAGAACAGGGGAGTGGGCAGCCCCAGCATTTT.

This chain joins TRBV30 and TRBJ2-7; 7 bases agree with TRBD1. The CDR3 contains 13 residues. Germline loops: CDR1 GTSNPN, CDR2 SVGIG (reference sequence). V dropped 2 bases and J dropped 3; count of bases not matched to a gene: 4. Written as DNA, the CDR3 is TGTGCCTGGAGTAGAGGGGGCCTCTACGAGCAGTACGTC. The encoded protein is CAWSRGGLYEQYV.

The chain uses TRBV5-8 and TRBJ2-2; the D is unclear. Trimming removed 0 bases at V and 3 bases at J, with 9 bases between. The CDR3 extends over 15 amino acids. Germline CDR1 is SGHTS and CDR2 is YDEGEE. The CDR3 nucleotides are TGTGCCAGCAGCTTGGCCGCTTACTACACCGGGGAGCTGTTTTTT. Translation gives CASSLAAYYTGELFF. The variable domain in full, with the rest retrieved from reference TRBV5-8 and TRBJ2-2, is EAGVTQSPTHLIKTRGQQATLRCSPISGHTSVYWYQQALGLGLQFLLWYDEGEERNRGNFPPRFSGRQFPNYSSELNVNALELEDSALYLCASSLAAYYTGELFFGEGSRLTVL.

The chain links TRBV27 to TRBJ1-6; D is undetermined. Germline V CDR1 and CDR2: MNHEY, SMNVEV (reference sequence). V was clipped by 5 bases and J by 2 bases, with 13 bases between them. The CDR3 sequence is 16 residues long. The CDR3 spells CASSKKLLTYNSPLHF. In DNA, the CDR3 is TGTGCCAGCAGTAAGAAGTTACTTACCTATAATTCACCCCTCCACTTT.

This clone was counted a single time. The chain couples TRBV28 to TRBJ1-2, with D possibly being TRBD1 (6 bases). Germline assignment: CDR1 MDHEN and CDR2 SYDVKM. The CDR3 contains 13 residues. Trimming removed 9 bases from V and 6 bases from J, with 17 bases in between. CDR3: CASKRQDTDGYTF. Written as DNA, the CDR3 is TGTGCCAGTAAACGACAGGATACGGATGGCTACACCTTC.

This chain connects TRBV11-1 to TRBJ2-3; D is unresolved. The CDR3 extends over 11 amino acids. Trimming stripped 3 bases from V and 4 bases from J, with 2 bases between. CDR1 SGHAT and CDR2 FQDESV come from the germline V gene (reference sequence). CDR3 residues: CASSLADTQYF. CDR3 coding DNA: TGTGCCAGCAGCTTGGCAGATACGCAGTATTTT.